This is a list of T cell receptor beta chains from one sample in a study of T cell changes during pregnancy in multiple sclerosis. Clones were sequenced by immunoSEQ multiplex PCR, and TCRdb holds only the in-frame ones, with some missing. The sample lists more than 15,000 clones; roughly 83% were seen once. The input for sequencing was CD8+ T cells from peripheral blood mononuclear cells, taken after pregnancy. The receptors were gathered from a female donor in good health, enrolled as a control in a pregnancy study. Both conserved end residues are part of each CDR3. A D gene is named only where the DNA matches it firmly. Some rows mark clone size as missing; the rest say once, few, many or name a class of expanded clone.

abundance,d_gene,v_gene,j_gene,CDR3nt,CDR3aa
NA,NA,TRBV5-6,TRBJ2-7,TGTGCCAGCAGCTGGGAGGACTACGAGCAGTACTTC,CASSWEDYEQYF
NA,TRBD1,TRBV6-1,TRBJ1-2,TGTGCCAGCAGTGCCCTACCCGGGACAGGGATATCCTACACCTTC,CASSALPGTGISYTF
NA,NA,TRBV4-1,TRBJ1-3,TGCGCCAGCAGCCAAGATCCCAACTTTACAGGGGGAAACACCATATATTTT,CASSQDPNFTGGNTIYF
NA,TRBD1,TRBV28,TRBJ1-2,TGTGCCAGCAGTGTACAGGGGAACTATGGCTACACCTTC,CASSVQGNYGYTF
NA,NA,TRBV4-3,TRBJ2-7,TGCGCCAGCAGCCAAGGACCTGGGGGGGGCGCGTACGAGCAGTACTTC,CASSQGPGGGAYEQYF
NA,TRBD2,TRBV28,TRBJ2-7,TGTGCCAGCACCCGACCGGGACTAGCGGTCTCCAAGTACTTC,CASTRPGLAVSKYF
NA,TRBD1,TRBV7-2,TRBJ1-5,TGTGCCAGCAGCTTAGCCCTACAGGGGCAGCCCCAGCATTTT,CASSLALQGQPQHF
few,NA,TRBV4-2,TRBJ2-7,TGTGCCAGCAGCCAAGATTGGACAAGGGCCTCCTACGAGCAGTACTTC,CASSQDWTRASYEQYF
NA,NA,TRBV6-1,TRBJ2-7,TGTGCCAGCAATCCTAGCGAGTCCTACGAGCAGTACTTC,CASNPSESYEQYF
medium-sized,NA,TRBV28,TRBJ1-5,TGTGCCAGCAGTTTAGCGCCCAGGGCGGATCAGCCCCAGCATTTT,CASSLAPRADQPQHF
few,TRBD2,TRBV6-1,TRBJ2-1,TGTGCCAGCAGTGGACTAGCGGGGGGCAATGAGCAGTTCTTC,CASSGLAGGNEQFF
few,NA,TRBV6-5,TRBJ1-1,TGTGCCAGCACGGAGACGGAGGTCGGTGAAGCTTTCTTT,CASTETEVGEAFF
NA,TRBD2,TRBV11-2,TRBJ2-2,TGTGCCAGCAGCTTAGAACCTCGCGGGAGGGAGAACACCGGGGAGCTGTTTTTT,CASSLEPRGRENTGELFF
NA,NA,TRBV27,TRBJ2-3,TGTGCCAGCAGTCCATTCCCGGGGTCGTCTAGCACAGATACGCAGTATTTT,CASSPFPGSSSTDTQYF
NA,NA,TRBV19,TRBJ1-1,TGTGCCAGTAGTATAAGGGGAACGAACACTGAAGCTTTCTTT,CASSIRGTNTEAFF
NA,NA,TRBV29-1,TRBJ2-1,TGCAGCGTTGAAGGCTTAGCCGATGAGGGCTACAATGAGCAGTTCTTC,CSVEGLADEGYNEQFF